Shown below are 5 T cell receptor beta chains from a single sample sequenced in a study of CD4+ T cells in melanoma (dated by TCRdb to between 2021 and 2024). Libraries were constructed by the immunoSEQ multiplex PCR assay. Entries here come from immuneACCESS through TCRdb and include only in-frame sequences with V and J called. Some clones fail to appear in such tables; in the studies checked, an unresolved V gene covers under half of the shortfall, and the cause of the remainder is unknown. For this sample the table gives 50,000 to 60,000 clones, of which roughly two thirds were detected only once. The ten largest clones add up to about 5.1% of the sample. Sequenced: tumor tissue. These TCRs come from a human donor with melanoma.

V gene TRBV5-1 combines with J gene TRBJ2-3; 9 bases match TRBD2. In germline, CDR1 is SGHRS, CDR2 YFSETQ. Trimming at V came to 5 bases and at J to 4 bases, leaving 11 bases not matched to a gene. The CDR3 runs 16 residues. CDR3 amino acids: CASRTRGGGASDTQYF. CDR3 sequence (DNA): TGCGCCAGCAGAACTCGAGGCGGGGGGGCTTCAGATACGCAGTATTTT.

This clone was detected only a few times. The CDR3 here is CSVRGGDLNTGELFF. CDR3 bases: TGCAGCGTTAGGGGAGGGGATCTGAACACCGGGGAGCTGTTTTTT. The J gene is TRBJ2-2, the V gene TRBV29-1; 7 nucleotides match TRBD2. Germline V lookup: CDR1 SQVTM, CDR2 ANQGSEA. V shed 5 bases and J 1 base; nucleotides not matched to a gene: 7. The CDR3 spans 15 residues.

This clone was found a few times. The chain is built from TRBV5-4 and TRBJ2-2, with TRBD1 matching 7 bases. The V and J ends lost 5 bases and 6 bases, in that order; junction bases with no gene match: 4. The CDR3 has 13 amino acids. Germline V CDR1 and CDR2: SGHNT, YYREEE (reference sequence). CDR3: CASSSTGAGELFF. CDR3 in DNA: TGTGCCAGCAGTTCTACAGGGGCCGGGGAGCTGTTTTTT.

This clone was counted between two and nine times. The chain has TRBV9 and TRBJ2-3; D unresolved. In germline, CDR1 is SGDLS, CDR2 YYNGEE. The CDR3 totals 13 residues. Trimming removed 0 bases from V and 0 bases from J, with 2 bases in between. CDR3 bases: TGTGCCAGCAGCGTAGATAGCACAGATACGCAGTATTTT. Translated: CASSVDSTDTQYF.

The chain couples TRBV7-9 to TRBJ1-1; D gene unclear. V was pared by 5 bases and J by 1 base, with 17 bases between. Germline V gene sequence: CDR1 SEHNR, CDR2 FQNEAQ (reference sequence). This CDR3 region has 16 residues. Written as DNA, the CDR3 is TGTGCCAGCAGCCAACTACTCCTGGGCCCGAACACTGAAGCTTTCTTT. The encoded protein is CASSQLLLGPNTEAFF.